Detailed here is one T cell receptor (beta chain). This clonotype showed up many times. No cognate antigen has been identified for it. Base qualities were left out, and no much larger clone turns up one base away. These data come from a study of T cells in Graves' hyperthyroidism and ophthalmopathy (dated by TCRdb to about 2019). For context, the study as a whole: Peripheral blood samples were taken at initial diagnosis, before any treatment was given. To identify distinguishing TCR V-J signatures, a discovery cohort of 100 or so patients was used, comprising 43 with Graves' ophthalmopathy and roughly 60 with stable Graves' hyperthyroidism. Prospective prediction of ophthalmopathy was tested in an independent validation cohort consisting of 18 hyperthyroidism patients and approximately 16 patients who later progressed to ophthalmopathy. The roughly 100 discovery patients were randomly divided into training and test sets at a 7:3 ratio. In addition, the study compared T-cell repertoires in thyroid tissue and in blood from about 6 Graves' hyperthyroidism patients. After blood sampling, hyperthyroidism patients were treated with methimazole at a starting dose of 30 mg daily, and ophthalmopathy patients were treated with high-dose intravenous methylprednisolone. The paper reports TCR Vbeta CDR3 sequencing of over 120 peripheral blood samples: approximately 41 ophthalmopathy, fewer than 80 hyperthyroidism and 17 progressor patients. Broad study findings and their caveats: A 13 V-J signature model separated ophthalmopathy from stable hyperthyroidism, with just over 85% sensitivity and roughly 81% specificity in cross-validation and 80%/75% in testing. No statistical method was used to set the sample size in advance, and investigators knew the group allocation. Most expanded thyroid clonotypes (frequency above 0.001) were also detected in blood, suggesting blood repertoires may reflect thyroid immune responses. In validation, the model predicted progression to ophthalmopathy a median of about 5.9 months before onset, with about 67% sensitivity and about 75% specificity.

The germline ends are 16 bases apart after V is trimmed by 5 bases and J by 5 bases. CDR3 length: 14 amino acids, cysteine to phenylalanine. This entry keeps only the CDR3 DNA: 42 bases, framed from base 1. CDR1 LNHDA and CDR2 SQIVND are derived from the germline V gene (reference sequence). The hyperthyroidism patients were between 18 and 65 years old and newly diagnosed, with a disease duration of less than 2 months. Exclusion was applied to patients with uncontrolled infections, other autoimmune diseases, pregnancy or lactation. Diagnoses relied on clinical symptoms, serum thyroxine and TRAb, thyroid ultrasound and orbital computed tomography. Blood from progressor patients was drawn when they were first diagnosed with hyperthyroidism, before any ophthalmopathy symptoms appeared. PBMCs were isolated from about 10 ml of fresh peripheral blood by Ficoll-Paque density gradient centrifugation. Progressor patients were first diagnosed with Graves' hyperthyroidism and then developed ophthalmopathy during follow-up. Total RNA was extracted using Trizol reagent, and RNA quality was assessed on an Agilent 2100 Bioanalyzer.

TCR beta CDR3 regions were amplified from RNA transcripts. The first round of RT-PCR for the TCR CDR3 was performed with the HTBI primer set and the Qiagen OneStep RT-PCR kit. Libraries were constructed in a second round of multiplex PCR, after which size selection and purification were carried out. Libraries were sequenced paired-end with 100 bp reads on an Illumina HiSeq2000. Concerning the study's data processing: SOAPnuke was used to process the raw data, throwing out any read that contained adapters or uncalled bases, had a mean Phred below 15, or lacked an exact constant-primer or identifier match. COPE v1.2.5 was used to merge high-quality paired reads, and clonotypes were defined as unique nucleotide sequences. MiTCR v1.1 was used to align clonotypes to the IMGT TRBV, TRBD and TRBJ reference segments. The analysis included only V-J combinations with a frequency above 0.0001, which together covered 99% to 99.2% of the repertoires. The TCS score was defined as F50 (clonal expansion) divided by E x V (chaos), with BLOSUM62-based TCRdist calculated between CDR3 peptides within each V-J. Welch's t-statistics and random forest reduced 500 to 650 V-J features to 13, which were used in a naive Bayes classifier (R e1071). TCRdb handled the public reads itself, with Q25 trimming in fastp and clone calling in MiXCR, and kept productive beta chains. Rows with a matching CDR3 protein are joined into one entry that keeps the most common DNA and genes. These V and J calls originate from TCRdb's pipeline instead of the authors' own analysis. In all, the sample holds more than 300,000 distinct CDR3 sequences, and about 18% of those were seen once. The ten largest make up 34% of the sample.

This TCR derives from a woman aged 25 to 39 with Graves' hyperthyroidism that later progressed to Graves' ophthalmopathy. The V gene is TRBV19 and the J gene is TRBJ2-7; TRBD2 is possibly the D segment (5 matching bases). Sequencing input: blood. For the CDR3, the sequence is CASSPNLIGDEQYF. The nucleotides read TGTGCCAGTAGTCCTAACCTTATCGGGGACGAGCAGTACTTC.